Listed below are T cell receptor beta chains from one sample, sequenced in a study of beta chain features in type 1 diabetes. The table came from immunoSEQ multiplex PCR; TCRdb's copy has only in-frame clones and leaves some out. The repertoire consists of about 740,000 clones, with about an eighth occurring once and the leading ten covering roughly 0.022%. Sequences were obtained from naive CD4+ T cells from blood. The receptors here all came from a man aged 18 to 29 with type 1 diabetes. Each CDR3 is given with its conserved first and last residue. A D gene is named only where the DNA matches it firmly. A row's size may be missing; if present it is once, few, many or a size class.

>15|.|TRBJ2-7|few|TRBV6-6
TGTGCCAGCAGTTACCTCACAGGGAGCTCCTACGAGCAGTACTTC
CASSYLTGSSYEQYF
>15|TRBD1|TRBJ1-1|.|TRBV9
TGTGCCAGCAGCACGCGGACAGGGCGGGACACTGAAGCTTTCTTT
CASSTRTGRDTEAFF
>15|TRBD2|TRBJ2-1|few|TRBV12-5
TGTGCTAGTGGTCCCGGACTAGCGGGGGCTAATGAGCAGTTCTTC
CASGPGLAGANEQFF
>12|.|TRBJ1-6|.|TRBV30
TGTGCCTGGAGTGTAGCCAATTCACCCCTCCACTTT
CAWSVANSPLHF
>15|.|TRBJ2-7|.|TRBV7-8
TGTGCCAGCAGCTTAGCGCGGGTACCCGGCTACGAGCAGTACTTC
CASSLARVPGYEQYF
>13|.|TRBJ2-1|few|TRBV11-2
TGTGCCAGCAGCTTGAGTGTGAAGAATGAGCAGTTCTTC
CASSLSVKNEQFF
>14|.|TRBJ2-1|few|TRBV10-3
TGTGCCATCAGTCCGGGTTCTTCCTACAATGAGCAGTTCTTC
CAISPGSSYNEQFF
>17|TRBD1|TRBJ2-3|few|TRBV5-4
TGTGCCAGCAGCTTGGACACCGGGACAGGGGGCATAGATACGCAGTATTTT
CASSLDTGTGGIDTQYF
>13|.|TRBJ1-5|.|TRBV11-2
TGTGCCAGCAGCTTAGGGGCAAATCAGCCCCAGCATTTT
CASSLGANQPQHF
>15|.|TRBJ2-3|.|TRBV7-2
TGTGCCAGCAGCTCCTCTGACAGGTTCCCTTATACGCAGTATTTT
CASSSSDRFPYTQYF
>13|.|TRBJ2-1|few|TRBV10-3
TGTGCCACACACACCTTACCCGGGGATGAGCAGTTCTTC
CATHTLPGDEQFF
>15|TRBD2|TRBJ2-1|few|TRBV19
TGTGCCAGTAGTATGGCGGGGGGCCCCTACAATGAGCAGTTCTTC
CASSMAGGPYNEQFF
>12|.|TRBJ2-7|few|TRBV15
TGTGCCACAGGGGACCCGTCTCGCGAGCAGTACTTC
CATGDPSREQYF
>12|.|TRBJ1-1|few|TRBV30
TGTGCCTGGAGTGACGACAGGACTGAAGCTTTCTTT
CAWSDDRTEAFF
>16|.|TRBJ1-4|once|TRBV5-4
TGTGCCAGCAGCTTGATCGGGGGCTCGACTAATGAAAAACTGTTTTTT
CASSLIGGSTNEKLFF
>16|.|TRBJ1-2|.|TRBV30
TGTGCCTGGAGTGACGGAAAACAGGGATCGGTCTATGGCTACACCTTC
CAWSDGKQGSVYGYTF
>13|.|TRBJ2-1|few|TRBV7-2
TGTGCCAGCAGCTTCCTTAAGGGGACCCAGGGGTTCTTC
CASSFLKGTQGFF
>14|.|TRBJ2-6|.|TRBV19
TGTGCCAGTAGCGAAAATTCTGGGGCCAACGTCCTGACTTTC
CASSENSGANVLTF
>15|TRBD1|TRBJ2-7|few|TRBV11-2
TGTGCCAGCAGCTTAAGGGGACAGGCCCTCTACGAGCAGTACTTC
CASSLRGQALYEQYF
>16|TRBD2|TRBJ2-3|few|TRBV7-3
TGTGCCAGCAGCCGGACTAGCGGGGGGATCACAGATACGCAGTATTTT
CASSRTSGGITDTQYF
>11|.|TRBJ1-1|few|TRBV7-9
TGTGCCAGCAGCTTAGTGGGTGAAGCTTTCTTT
CASSLVGEAFF
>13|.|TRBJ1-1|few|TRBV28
TGTGCCAGCAGAACCACCTCGTACTTTGAAGCTTTCTTT
CASRTTSYFEAFF
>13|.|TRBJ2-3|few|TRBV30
TGTGCCTGGAGCCATTCCCTAGAAGATACGCAGTATTTT
CAWSHSLEDTQYF
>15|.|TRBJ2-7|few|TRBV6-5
TGTGCCAGCAGTTACTCCCGACGGAGGAGCTACGAGCAGTACTTC
CASSYSRRRSYEQYF
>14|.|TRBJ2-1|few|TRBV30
TGTGCCTGGAGTGACTGGGACTGGGCCAATGAGCAGTTCTTC
CAWSDWDWANEQFF
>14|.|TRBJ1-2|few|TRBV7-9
TGTGCCAGCAGCTTAGTTGGCTCTAACTATGGCTACACCTTC
CASSLVGSNYGYTF
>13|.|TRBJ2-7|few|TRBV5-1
TGCGCCAGCAGCTTTTCAGGGAATTACGAGCAGTACTTC
CASSFSGNYEQYF
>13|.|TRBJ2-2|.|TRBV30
TGTGCCTGGACCAACGGGCCGAACGGGGAGCTGTTTTTT
CAWTNGPNGELFF
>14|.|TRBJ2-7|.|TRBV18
TGTGCCAGCTCACCCCCACGCGGGGTTTACGAGCAGTACTTC
CASSPPRGVYEQYF
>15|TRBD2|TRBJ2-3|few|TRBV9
TGTGCCAGCAGCTTGTTCGGGGGGGTCACAGATACGCAGTATTTT
CASSLFGGVTDTQYF
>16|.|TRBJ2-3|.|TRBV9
TGTGCCAGCAGCGTTTTGAGGGGGGGCAGCACAGATACGCAGTATTTT
CASSVLRGGSTDTQYF
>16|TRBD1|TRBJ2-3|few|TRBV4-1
TGCGCCAGCAGCCAAGGACAGGGGGCGATCACAGATACGCAGTATTTT
CASSQGQGAITDTQYF
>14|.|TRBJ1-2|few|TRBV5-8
TGTGCCAGCAGCTCAGGGAGGGTTAACTATGGCTACACCTTC
CASSSGRVNYGYTF
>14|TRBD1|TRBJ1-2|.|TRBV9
TGTGCCAGCAGCGTCGGACAGGGGCGGTATGGCTACACCTTC
CASSVGQGRYGYTF
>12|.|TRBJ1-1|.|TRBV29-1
TGCAGCGGGTCAGGGGAAGGCACTGAAGCTTTCTTT
CSGSGEGTEAFF
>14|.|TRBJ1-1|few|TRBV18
TGTGCCAGCTCCTCGGGAGAGATGAACACTGAAGCTTTCTTT
CASSSGEMNTEAFF
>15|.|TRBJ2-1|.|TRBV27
TGTGCCAGCAGTCCCCACCCGGTATGGTACAATGAGCAGTTCTTC
CASSPHPVWYNEQFF
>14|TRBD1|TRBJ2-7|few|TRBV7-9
TGTGCCAGCAGTCCCGGGACAGGGAGTCCCGAGCAGTACTTC
CASSPGTGSPEQYF
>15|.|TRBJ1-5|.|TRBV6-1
TGTGCCAGCAGTGAAGACAGGGAGGGCAATCAGCCCCAGCATTTT
CASSEDREGNQPQHF
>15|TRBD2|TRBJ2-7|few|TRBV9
TGTGCCAGCAGCGAGTTAGCGGGTCCCTCCTACGAGCAGTACTTC
CASSELAGPSYEQYF
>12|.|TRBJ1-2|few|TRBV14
TGTGCCAGCAGCCAAGAGTTAGGAGGCTACACCTTC
CASSQELGGYTF
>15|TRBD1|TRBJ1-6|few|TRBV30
TGTGCCTGGGAAGACTCCGGGACAGATAATTCACCCCTCCACTTT
CAWEDSGTDNSPLHF
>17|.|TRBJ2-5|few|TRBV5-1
TGCGCCAGCAGCTTGTCCAGCGCGGCAGGGGCTGAAGAGACCCAGTACTTC
CASSLSSAAGAEETQYF
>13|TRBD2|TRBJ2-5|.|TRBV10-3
TGTGCCATCAGTGAGAGCTTTAGCGGGGGCGCGAACTTC
CAISESFSGGANF
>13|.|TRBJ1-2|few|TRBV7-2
TGTGCCAGCAGCCTCGATTTAGAACGTGGCTACACCTTC
CASSLDLERGYTF
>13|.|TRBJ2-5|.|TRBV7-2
TGTGCCAGCAGCTTAGCTGGCAGGGGAGGATCCTACTTC
CASSLAGRGGSYF
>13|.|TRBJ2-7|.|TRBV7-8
TGTGCCAGCAGCTTGCCGGGATCCTACGAGCAGTACTTC
CASSLPGSYEQYF
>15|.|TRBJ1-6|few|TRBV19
TGTGCCAGTAGTATTTCTACGGGTATATACTCACCCCTCCACTTT
CASSISTGIYSPLHF
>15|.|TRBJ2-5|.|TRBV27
TGTGCCAGCAGTCCCGAGGTAGCATGGCAAGAGACCCAGTACTTC
CASSPEVAWQETQYF
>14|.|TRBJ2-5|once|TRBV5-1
TGCGCCAGCAGCTCCCCGAGCAGGGCAGAGACCCAGTACTTC
CASSSPSRAETQYF
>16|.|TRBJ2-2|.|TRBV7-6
TGTGCCAGCAGCTTAGCTGTGACAGGACAAGCCGGGGAGCTGTTTTTT
CASSLAVTGQAGELFF
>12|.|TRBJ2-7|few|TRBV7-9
TGTGCCAGCAGCTTGGTCGGTTACGAGCAGTACTTC
CASSLVGYEQYF
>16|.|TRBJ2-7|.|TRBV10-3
TGTGCCATCAGTGATCTTGTTAGGGGGGGCTCCTACGAGCAGTACTTC
CAISDLVRGGSYEQYF